These T cell receptor beta chains were read from a single sample in a study of response to subunit inactivated influenza vaccine. TCRdb called the RT-PCR reads again in MiXCR, with one record for every CDR3 protein. This sample has about 540,000 distinct CDR3 sequences; around 21% occur once, and the top ten carry 2.5% to 3%. These same records also appear under a second study, on T cells expressing NK-cell markers.

Sequenced here: CD4+ T cells sorted from PBMCs, sampled about 12 days after vaccination. Receptors were obtained from a man aged 50 or older who received an inactivated influenza vaccine. Each CDR3 is given with its conserved first and last residue. A D gene is named only where the DNA matches it firmly. Expanded clones are given a class, and other clones once, few, many or no size at all.

d_gene	j_gene	v_gene	abundance	CDR3aa	CDR3nt
TRBD2	TRBJ2-3	TRBV20-1	.	CSARDPSGGTDTQYF	TGCAGTGCTAGAGATCCTAGCGGGGGAACAGATACGCAGTATTTT
.	TRBJ1-1	TRBV5-1	few	CASSLAGRSIGFF	TGCGCCAGCAGCTTGGCCGGCAGGAGCATAGGCTTCTTT
TRBD1	TRBJ1-1	TRBV5-1	few	CASSLWGGQRNTEAFF	TGCGCCAGCAGCTTGTGGGGGGGACAGAGGAACACTGAAGCTTTCTTT
.	TRBJ2-3	TRBV5-1	few	CASSNQGDRTDTQYF	TGCGCCAGCAGCAATCAGGGAGATCGCACAGATACGCAGTATTTT
.	TRBJ2-5	TRBV7-2	few	CASSLAWRGGLETQYF	TGTGCCAGCAGCTTAGCGTGGAGGGGGGGGCTAGAGACCCAGTACTTC
.	TRBJ2-1	TRBV2	.	CASRYRTRDNEQFF	TGTGCCAGCAGGTACAGAACTAGAGACAATGAGCAGTTCTTC
TRBD1	TRBJ2-3	TRBV6-1	.	CASSRAGQGPLAQYF	TGTGCCAGCAGCCGAGCGGGACAGGGCCCTTTGGCGCAGTATTTT
.	TRBJ2-2	TRBV9	few	CASSVVGSTGELFF	TGTGCCAGCAGCGTAGTAGGGTCCACCGGGGAGCTGTTTTTT
.	TRBJ2-1	TRBV12-3/TRBV12-4	many	CASTVGDPEQFF	TGTGCCAGCACTGTGGGGGATCCTGAGCAGTTCTTC
.	TRBJ2-7	TRBV6-2/TRBV6-3	few	CASNSVWTDEQYF	TGTGCCAGCAATAGCGTTTGGACGGACGAGCAGTACTTC
TRBD2	TRBJ2-7	TRBV16	.	CASGTMTSGRAEQYF	TGTGCCAGCGGGACGATGACTAGCGGGAGGGCCGAGCAGTACTTC
.	TRBJ1-5	TRBV19	.	CASSNGNNQPQHF	TGTGCCAGTAGTAACGGTAACAATCAGCCCCAGCATTTT
TRBD2	TRBJ2-1	TRBV20-1	.	CSARDQREVGNEQFF	TGCAGTGCCCGAGACCAGCGGGAGGTGGGGAATGAGCAGTTCTTC
.	TRBJ2-6	TRBV12-3/TRBV12-4	.	CASSSSTGPSGANVLTF	TGTGCCAGCAGTTCTTCCACAGGGCCCTCTGGGGCCAACGTCCTGACTTTC
.	TRBJ2-7	TRBV29-1	.	CSVELPGTPRNEQYF	TGCAGCGTTGAGCTCCCCGGGACTCCCCGTAACGAGCAGTACTTC
.	TRBJ2-2	TRBV4-1	.	CASSLNRVTTGELFF	TGCGCCAGCAGCCTAAACAGGGTTACAACCGGGGAGCTGTTTTTT
.	TRBJ1-5	TRBV10-3	.	CATAGVNSNQPQHF	TGTGCCACAGCGGGGGTTAATAGCAATCAGCCCCAGCATTTT
.	TRBJ2-1	TRBV6-5	.	CASSYSTLANEQFF	TGTGCCAGCAGTTACTCGACTTTGGCCAATGAGCAGTTCTTC
TRBD2	TRBJ2-1	TRBV3-1	few	CASRRGSGRAGNEQFF	TGTGCCAGTAGAAGAGGTAGCGGGAGGGCCGGGAATGAGCAGTTCTTC
TRBD1	TRBJ2-7	TRBV25-1	.	CASSRQGAGEQYF	TGTGCCAGCAGTCGACAGGGGGCGGGGGAGCAGTACTTC
TRBD2	TRBJ2-1	TRBV20-1	.	CSAHSGGANNEQFF	TGCAGTGCTCATAGCGGGGGGGCCAACAATGAGCAGTTCTTC
.	TRBJ2-3	TRBV11-2	.	CASSLEAREFTDTQYF	TGTGCCAGCAGCTTAGAGGCCAGGGAATTCACAGATACGCAGTATTTT
TRBD2	TRBJ2-5	TRBV20-1	.	CSARVGGRGETQYF	TGCAGTGCTAGAGTGGGCGGGAGAGGGGAGACCCAGTACTTC
.	TRBJ2-3	TRBV27	.	CASSDQVVPSTDTQYF	TGTGCCAGCAGTGACCAGGTAGTCCCTTCCACAGATACGCAGTATTTT
.	TRBJ2-5	TRBV5-1	.	CASSLAPSDQETQYF	TGCGCCAGCAGCTTGGCCCCTAGTGATCAAGAGACCCAGTACTTC
.	TRBJ2-2	TRBV6-2/TRBV6-3	few	CASRTPRDISTGELFF	TGTGCCAGCAGAACCCCCCGGGACATTTCCACCGGGGAGCTGTTTTTT
TRBD2	TRBJ2-1	TRBV12-3/TRBV12-4	few	CASSPLFQVAGEDEQFF	TGTGCCAGCAGTCCCCTTTTCCAGGTAGCGGGAGAAGACGAGCAGTTCTTC
TRBD2	TRBJ2-1	TRBV30	.	CASLAGGGGFDEQFF	TGTGCCTCCCTAGCGGGAGGGGGTGGATTCGATGAGCAGTTCTTC
.	TRBJ2-7	TRBV20-1	few	CSAAPQGLYEQYF	TGCAGTGCCGCCCCCCAGGGCCTCTACGAGCAGTACTTC
TRBD1	TRBJ2-2	TRBV20-1	.	CSASRQGAATGELFF	TGCAGTGCTAGTCGACAGGGGGCGGCGACCGGGGAGCTGTTTTTT
.	TRBJ2-2	TRBV6-1	few	CASSPMGGTGELFF	TGTGCCAGCAGCCCTATGGGGGGCACCGGGGAGCTGTTTTTT
.	TRBJ2-7	TRBV4-2	many	CASSQGGRGDYEQYF	TGTGCCAGCAGCCAAGGCGGCAGGGGGGACTACGAGCAGTACTTC
.	TRBJ1-5	TRBV6-2/TRBV6-3	.	CASHGRDPLTQPQHF	TGTGCCAGCCATGGAAGGGACCCTCTAACCCAGCCCCAGCATTTT
.	TRBJ2-5	TRBV6-1	few	CASRRQAGQAETQYF	TGTGCCAGCAGAAGACAAGCGGGACAGGCAGAGACCCAGTACTTC
TRBD1	TRBJ2-2	TRBV12-3/TRBV12-4	few	CASCRGTGELFF	TGTGCCAGTTGCAGGGGGACCGGGGAGCTGTTTTTT
.	TRBJ2-4	TRBV28	few	CASSLAGGMDIQYF	TGTGCCAGCAGTTTAGCCGGAGGAATGGACATTCAGTACTTC
.	TRBJ2-1	TRBV9	few	CASSVKGYNEQFF	TGTGCCAGCAGCGTAAAAGGCTACAATGAGCAGTTCTTC
.	TRBJ2-2	TRBV12-3/TRBV12-4	few	CASRVGRTGELFF	TGTGCCAGCAGGGTGGGGAGGACCGGGGAGCTGTTTTTT
.	TRBJ2-7	TRBV10-3	few	CAISESRQNANEQYF	TGTGCCATCAGTGAGTCTCGACAGAACGCCAACGAGCAGTACTTC
.	TRBJ2-7	TRBV12-3/TRBV12-4	few	CASSDTGPRPYEQYF	TGTGCCAGCAGTGACACCGGGCCCCGGCCCTACGAGCAGTACTTC
TRBD2	TRBJ2-5	TRBV20-1	.	CSARDPRRGELETQYF	TGCAGTGCTAGAGATCCTCGACGGGGGGAGTTAGAGACCCAGTACTTC
TRBD2	TRBJ2-5	TRBV29-1	.	CSVVSGRVQETQYF	TGCAGCGTTGTTTCAGGGAGGGTTCAAGAGACCCAGTACTTC
TRBD1	TRBJ1-5	TRBV15	.	CATSRATGSGQPQHF	TGTGCCACCAGCAGAGCGACAGGGAGCGGGCAGCCCCAGCATTTT
.	TRBJ1-1	TRBV28	.	CASITPPGTDTEAFF	TGTGCCAGCATCACGCCCCCGGGGACGGACACTGAAGCTTTCTTT
.	TRBJ2-2	TRBV5-1	few	CASSLAAGPMAGELFF	TGCGCCAGCAGCTTGGCGGCAGGTCCGATGGCCGGGGAGCTGTTTTTT
.	TRBJ1-1	TRBV28	many	CASSLSSFTEAFF	TGTGCCAGCAGTTTATCTTCCTTCACTGAAGCTTTCTTT
.	TRBJ2-7	TRBV2	.	CASSRGTPYEQYF	TGTGCCAGCAGTCGGGGGACCCCCTACGAGCAGTACTTC
TRBD1	TRBJ2-1	TRBV28	.	CASSPGWGQGTSEQFF	TGTGCCAGCAGTCCGGGGTGGGGACAGGGTACGAGTGAGCAGTTCTTC
.	TRBJ1-1	TRBV5-1	.	CASSLEGRVGTEAFF	TGCGCCAGCAGCTTGGAGGGCAGGGTCGGAACTGAAGCTTTCTTT
.	TRBJ2-3	TRBV12-3/TRBV12-4	few	CASSRDFGTDTQYF	TGTGCCAGCAGTAGAGACTTTGGGACAGATACGCAGTATTTT
.	TRBJ2-7	TRBV7-2	many	CARRASSYEQYF	TGTGCCAGGAGGGCCAGCTCCTACGAGCAGTACTTC
.	TRBJ2-5	TRBV30	.	CAWSINGRQETQYF	TGTGCCTGGAGTATTAACGGACGGCAAGAGACCCAGTACTTC
TRBD1	TRBJ2-1	TRBV28	.	CASSIPGQSYNEQFF	TGTGCCAGCAGTATCCCGGGACAGTCCTACAATGAGCAGTTCTTC
.	TRBJ2-5	TRBV12-3/TRBV12-4	.	CASSRRRSETQYF	TGTGCCAGCAGTCGGAGAAGGAGCGAGACCCAGTACTTC